Below are 6 T cell receptor beta chains sequenced from a single sample in a study of tumor-infiltrating lymphocytes in primary liver carcinoma. Starting from approximately 0.45 ug of total RNA, TCR beta cDNA was produced with a primer in the constant region. Three nested multiplex PCR rounds, a slightly modified ARM-PCR method, built the TCR beta libraries. It was with TRBV1-TRBV30 forward primers and a C-beta reverse primer that the first two PCR rounds were run, at about 9 cycles each. MiXCR, applied by TCRdb to the multiplex PCR reads, yields one record per CDR3 protein. Of hundreds of thousands of distinct CDR3 sequences listed, more than 55% are singletons. Germline DNA was also extracted, with blood RNA taken from unsorted whole blood. Sequencing was done on a sample of peripheral blood. These receptor sequences come from a woman in her twenties or thirties with primary liver carcinoma and hepatitis B virus infection.

This rearrangement joins TRBV4-2 to TRBJ2-2; 10 bases agree with TRBD1. The CDR3 is 16 amino acids. After removal of 1 base from V and 7 bases from J, the junction contained 6 bases not matched to a gene. The germline V gene has CDR1 LGHNA and CDR2 YNFKEQ. The CDR3 DNA reads TGTGCCAGCAGCCAAGGACAGGGGGCGTTTGACGGGGAGCTGTTTTTT. This sequence encodes CASSQGQGAFDGELFF.

The chain joins TRBV12-3 or TRBV12-4 to TRBJ2-2; D call uncertain. V was clipped by 4 bases and J by 10 bases, with 13 bases between them. The CDR3 runs to 13 residues. CDR3 nucleotides: TGTGCCAGCAGTTCCAGCCGGATCGTGGAGCTGTTTTTT. Amino acids: CASSSSRIVELFF.

CDR3 coding DNA: TGTGCCAGCTCAGACGCCTACGAGCAGTACTTC. Its translation is CASSDAYEQYF. This chain connects TRBV6-2 or TRBV6-3 to TRBJ2-7, with D unresolved. This CDR3 region has 11 residues. Trimming shortened V by 8 bases and J by 2 bases, and 7 bases separated the two germline ends. Germline CDR1 MNHEY, CDR2 SVGEGT.

The genes are TRBV7-9 and TRBJ2-1, with 11 bases aligning to TRBD2. The ends lost 4 bases at V and 8 bases at J; junction bases unmatched: 7. Germline CDR1 reads SEHNR; CDR2 reads FQNEAQ (reference sequence). The CDR3 length is 15 residues. The chain's CDR3 is CASSYSGGDLDEQFF. The CDR3 region has the DNA TGTGCCAGCAGCTATAGCGGGGGGGACCTGGATGAGCAGTTCTTC. The full variable domain, with the rest looked up from reference TRBV7-9 and TRBJ2-1, is DTGVSQNPRHKITKRGQNVTFRCDPISEHNRLYWYRQTLGQGPEFLTYFQNEAQLEKSRLLSDRFSAERPKGSFSTLEIQRTEQGDSAMYLCASSYSGGDLDEQFFGPGTRLTVL.

Only a few counts were recorded for this clonotype. DNA of the CDR3: TGTGCCAGCAGTTTTGGGGGTAGCGACTCCTACGAGCAGTACTTC. Translating it yields CASSFGGSDSYEQYF. The J gene is TRBJ2-7, the V gene TRBV28, with D perhaps TRBD1 or TRBD2 (5 bases each). CDR3 length: 15 residues. Trimming took 3 bases from V and 0 from J, leaving 12 bases between them. Germline CDR1 reads MDHEN; CDR2 reads SYDVKM. The full variable domain, with the rest looked up from reference TRBV28 and TRBJ2-7, is DVKVTQSSRYLVKRTGEKVFLECVQDMDHENMFWYRQDPGLGLRLIYFSYDVKMKEKGDIPEGYSVSREKKERFSLILESASTNQTSMYLCASSFGGSDSYEQYFGPGTRLTVT.

This clonotype occurred a few times. The rearrangement joins TRBV5-4 to TRBJ2-7, with TRBD2 matching 7 bases. Trimming removed 0 bases from V and 1 base from J; junction bases left unmatched: 4. Germline V gene data show CDR1 as SGHNT and CDR2 as YYREEE (reference sequence). The CDR3 sequence is 15 residues long. The CDR3 is CASSLGAGPSYEQYF. The CDR3 DNA reads TGTGCCAGCAGCTTGGGAGCGGGGCCTTCCTACGAGCAGTACTTC.